These 3 T cell receptor beta chains were all obtained from the same sample, sequenced in a study of blood T cell repertoires in COVID-19. Sequencing used immunoSEQ multiplex PCR; TCRdb keeps in-frame clones, though not all of them. The sample has roughly 70,000 clones; 84% are singletons. What was sequenced was peripheral blood. These receptors originate from a human donor in a cohort sampled during active COVID-19.

This clone was counted between two and nine times. This chain uses TRBV9 with TRBJ2-3, with TRBD2 matching over 7 bases. Germline-derived CDR1 and CDR2 are SGDLS and YYNGEE. The CDR3 has 17 amino acids. J was trimmed by 0 bases and V by 3 bases; bases with no gene match: 10. The CDR3 DNA is TGTGCCAGCAGCGGCCCTCGGGGGGACGATAGCACAGATACGCAGTATTTT. Translation: CASSGPRGDDSTDTQYF.

In this sample, this clone turned up a few times. V and J are TRBV10-3 and TRBJ1-1; 7 nucleotides agree with TRBD1. This CDR3 spans 14 amino acids. V dropped 2 bases and J dropped 10; count of bases not matched to a gene: 10. Germline V lookup: CDR1 ENHRY, CDR2 SYGVKD. In DNA, the CDR3 is TGTGCCATCAGTGAGACAGGGGCCGCTTCCAGAGCTTTCTTT. This sequence encodes CAISETGAASRAFF.

The CDR3 loop is CASSHRRTGGSYEQYF. The CDR3 DNA sequence: TGTGCCAGCAGCCATCGACGGACAGGGGGTTCCTACGAGCAGTACTTC. The V and J genes are TRBV3-1 (or the pseudogene TRBV3-2) and TRBJ2-7, with 10 bases fitting TRBD1. After removal of 3 bases from V and 1 base from J, the junction contained 6 bases not matched to a gene. The CDR3 length is 16 residues. The germline CDR1 and CDR2 sequences are LGHDT and YNNKEL (reference sequence).